These T cell receptor beta chains were read from a single sample in a study of shared clonotypes between healthy human individuals. Some clones are missing from TCRdb's copy, which holds only in-frame ones; the method was immunoSEQ multiplex PCR. This sample has 650,000 to 700,000 clones, with 90% found just once. Sequenced material: memory CD8+ T cells from PBMCs. The source is a man younger than 35 in good health. Some clones in this sample may be carry-over from other donors' samples. Both conserved end residues are part of each CDR3. The order of the fields is CDR3 DNA, CDR3 protein, J gene, D gene, clone size, V gene, CDR3 length. A D gene is named only where the DNA matches it firmly. Some rows have no size entry. The others give once, few or many, or a class for an expanded clone.

TGTGCCAGCAGCTTAATTTCTTCAGGGGTGGAGGATACGCAGTATTTT	CASSLISSGVEDTQYF	TRBJ2-3	.	.	TRBV13	16
TGTGCCAGCAGCCCCTCAAGACAGGGTGAAGCTTTCTTT	CASSPSRQGEAFF	TRBJ1-1	TRBD1	few	TRBV7-9	13
TGCGCCAGCAGCAAGCCGTCGCGGGAGTTTCAAGAGACCCAGTACTTC	CASSKPSREFQETQYF	TRBJ2-5	TRBD2	.	TRBV5-1	16
TGTGCCAGCAGCCAAGTATCGTGGGAGCAGTACTTC	CASSQVSWEQYF	TRBJ2-7	.	.	TRBV14	12
TGTGCCAGCAGTTTATTGCGGGAGGGCCAGGACAATGAGCAGTTCTTC	CASSLLREGQDNEQFF	TRBJ2-1	TRBD2	.	TRBV27	16
TGTGCCAGCAGTCACCACAAGACAGGGAATGAAGCTTTCTTT	CASSHHKTGNEAFF	TRBJ1-1	TRBD1	.	TRBV27	14
TGTGCCAGCGGCAGTTTTGTTACTAGCAGCCCCTACGAGCAGTACTTC	CASGSFVTSSPYEQYF	TRBJ2-7	.	.	TRBV27	16
TGTGCCAGCAGTGAAAGGGTGAGGGGGCCAAACTACGAGCAGTACTTC	CASSERVRGPNYEQYF	TRBJ2-7	TRBD1	.	TRBV6-1	16
TGTGCCAGCAGCCCCCCCTCTGCGGGGAATCAAGAGACCCAGTACTTC	CASSPPSAGNQETQYF	TRBJ2-5	.	.	TRBV25-1	16
TGTGCCAGCAGCCGGACAGGGGGTACCTACGAGCAGTACTTC	CASSRTGGTYEQYF	TRBJ2-7	TRBD1	.	TRBV28	14
TGTGCCAGCTCCTTAGAGGGGCCCCATGGCTACACCTTC	CASSLEGPHGYTF	TRBJ1-2	.	.	TRBV18	13
TGTGCCAGCAGTGCCCAGACAGGGGGCTACGAGCAGTACTTC	CASSAQTGGYEQYF	TRBJ2-7	TRBD1	.	TRBV6-1	14
TGCGCCAGCCTTCGAGGACAGGCGTCCACAGATACGCAGTATTTT	CASLRGQASTDTQYF	TRBJ2-3	TRBD1	.	TRBV5-1	15
TGTGCCAGCTCACCCACTAGCGGGAGATGGAGTGGCGCAGATACGCAGTATTTT	CASSPTSGRWSGADTQYF	TRBJ2-3	TRBD2	once	TRBV18	18
TGTGCCAGCAGCACCGGCGCCGGGACAGGCTATGGCTACACCTTC	CASSTGAGTGYGYTF	TRBJ1-2	TRBD1	.	TRBV11-2	15
TGTGCCAGCAGCCGGACCCAAAGCGGGAGGGCCGTCTATGAGCAGTTCTTC	CASSRTQSGRAVYEQFF	TRBJ2-1	TRBD2	.	TRBV7-8	17
TGTGCCAGCAGTGAGCTTAAGCGGGGGAGGTACGAGCAGTACTTC	CASSELKRGRYEQYF	TRBJ2-7	TRBD2	.	TRBV2	15
TGTGCCACGATATCGGATTATGACACTGAAGCTTTCTTT	CATISDYDTEAFF	TRBJ1-1	.	.	TRBV6-5	13
TGTGCCAGCAGTACGGTCCGGGCCATCGCGTTCGATGAGCAGTTCTTC	CASSTVRAIAFDEQFF	TRBJ2-1	.	.	TRBV28	16
TGTGCCATCAGTGACCCTAGCGGGAGTATGGATGAGCAGTTCTTC	CAISDPSGSMDEQFF	TRBJ2-1	TRBD2	.	TRBV10-3	15
TGTGCCAGCAGCGTAGACAGTCGACCCACAGATACGCAGTATTTT	CASSVDSRPTDTQYF	TRBJ2-3	.	.	TRBV9	15
TGCGCCAGCAGGGGGGGCGTGGACACTGAAGCTTTCTTT	CASRGGVDTEAFF	TRBJ1-1	.	.	TRBV5-1	13
TGCGCCAGCAGCCGGCAAAGCGTTTCGGACAACGAGCAGTACTTC	CASSRQSVSDNEQYF	TRBJ2-7	.	.	TRBV4-3	15
TGTGCCAGCAGCCTTAGGGGGAGCAATCAGCCCCAGCATTTT	CASSLRGSNQPQHF	TRBJ1-5	.	.	TRBV5-4	14
TGTGCCAGCAGCTTACCCCCGGTGGCAGGGACGGGAAAACTGTTTTTT	CASSLPPVAGTGKLFF	TRBJ1-4	.	.	TRBV7-6	16
TGTGCCTCAGGGACAGGGATCCACGAGCAGTACTTC	CASGTGIHEQYF	TRBJ2-7	TRBD1	.	TRBV6-5	12
TGTGCCAGCAGTTTATCGGCAGGGGTGGACGAGCAGTACTTC	CASSLSAGVDEQYF	TRBJ2-7	.	.	TRBV27	14
TGTGCCAGCAGTTACAGGACACTCTCCTACGAGCAGTACTTC	CASSYRTLSYEQYF	TRBJ2-7	.	.	TRBV6-5	14
TGCGCCAGCAGCCAAGATCTAAGGGGCGATGCTAACTATGGCTACACCTTC	CASSQDLRGDANYGYTF	TRBJ1-2	.	few	TRBV4-1	17
TGTGCTGAGGACACACAGTCGAGCACAGATACGCAGTATTTT	CAEDTQSSTDTQYF	TRBJ2-3	.	.	TRBV7-9	14
TGTGCCAGTAGTATAGTCGCGGGCAGCAGCACAGATACGCAGTATTTT	CASSIVAGSSTDTQYF	TRBJ2-3	.	.	TRBV19	16
TGTGCCAGCAGTTCGGGACAGGGGTACAATGAGCAGTTCTTC	CASSSGQGYNEQFF	TRBJ2-1	TRBD1	.	TRBV13	14
TGCGCCAGCAGGCCCCCGCGTTACTGGCTAGCGGGATACAATGAGCAGTTCTTC	CASRPPRYWLAGYNEQFF	TRBJ2-1	TRBD2	.	TRBV10-2	18
TGTGCCAGCACCACCCCTTGGGCTTTGGGGGCAAACAATGAGCAGTTCTTC	CASTTPWALGANNEQFF	TRBJ2-1	.	.	TRBV28	17
TGTGCCAGCAGTCCAACTGAGACAGGGGGTCATGAGCAGTTCTTC	CASSPTETGGHEQFF	TRBJ2-1	TRBD1	.	TRBV6-6	15
TGCGCCAGCAGCCAAGTACAGGATAACGAGCAGTACTTC	CASSQVQDNEQYF	TRBJ2-7	.	.	TRBV4-1	13
TGTGCCAGCACCCAATCGGGAGTGAGCTACAATGAGCAGTTCTTC	CASTQSGVSYNEQFF	TRBJ2-1	.	.	TRBV27	15
TGCGCCAGCAGCGTAAGACAGGGGGCAGTGAACACTGAAGCTTTCTTT	CASSVRQGAVNTEAFF	TRBJ1-1	TRBD1	.	TRBV4-1	16
TGTGCCAGCAGCTTCTTAAGCACAGATACGCAGTATTTT	CASSFLSTDTQYF	TRBJ2-3	.	.	TRBV5-6	13
TGCAGCGTTGAAGACGGAACTAGCGCTGCCTACGAGCAGTACTTC	CSVEDGTSAAYEQYF	TRBJ2-7	TRBD2	.	TRBV29-1	15
TGTGCCAGCAGCAGCCGGGACAGGGGACCTCCAATGAACACTGAAGCTTTCTTT	CASSSRDRGPPMNTEAFF	TRBJ1-1	TRBD1	.	TRBV28	18
TGTGCCAGCAGTTACGGGTACTCCCTCAATGAGCAGTTCTTC	CASSYGYSLNEQFF	TRBJ2-1	.	.	TRBV6-5	14
TGCGCCAGCAGTCTAGTCTGGGCAGGCTCCTACGAGCAGTACTTC	CASSLVWAGSYEQYF	TRBJ2-7	.	.	TRBV4-3	15
TGTGCCAGCAGCCCGTGGGGGGGCCGAAGTGGAAACACCATATATTTT	CASSPWGGRSGNTIYF	TRBJ1-3	.	.	TRBV5-4	16
TGCGCCAGCAGTGGCGGTTCCTACAATGAGCAGTTCTTC	CASSGGSYNEQFF	TRBJ2-1	.	.	TRBV5-1	13
TGCGCCAGCAGCTTCATCGGGCAGAGGGGCTCTGGGGCCAACGTCCTGACTTTC	CASSFIGQRGSGANVLTF	TRBJ2-6	.	.	TRBV5-1	18
TGTGCCAGCAGCCTCGTTTCTCGGCATCACGAGGCTTTCTTT	CASSLVSRHHEAFF	TRBJ1-1	.	.	TRBV7-9	14
TGTGCCAGCAGCATTAACGCGAACACCGGGGAGCTGTTTTTT	CASSINANTGELFF	TRBJ2-2	.	.	TRBV28	14
TGTGCCTGGAGTATTGGCGGATATAGCAATCAGCCCCAGCATTTT	CAWSIGGYSNQPQHF	TRBJ1-5	.	once	TRBV30	15
TGTGCCAGCAGTCCCACGGTTCTGGCAGGGGATAACGAGCAGTACTTC	CASSPTVLAGDNEQYF	TRBJ2-7	.	.	TRBV28	16
TGCGCCAGCAGCCAAGTCACAGGGGGCGGCGCAGATACGCAGTATTTT	CASSQVTGGGADTQYF	TRBJ2-3	TRBD1	.	TRBV4-3	16
TGTGCCTGGAGTGTTACAGGGTTAAGCACCATATATTTT	CAWSVTGLSTIYF	TRBJ1-3	.	.	TRBV30	13
TGCGCCAGCAGCCAAGAGGAGAACGGGGGCACAGATACGCAGTATTTT	CASSQEENGGTDTQYF	TRBJ2-3	.	.	TRBV4-3	16
TGTGCCTGGAGTGTAGACGAACATCGCGGCACTGAAGCTTTCTTT	CAWSVDEHRGTEAFF	TRBJ1-1	.	few	TRBV30	15
TGCAGCGTTGTGGCGTCTACTCGGGAGCAGTACTTC	CSVVASTREQYF	TRBJ2-7	.	.	TRBV29-1	12
TGTGCCAGCAGACTAGGGGCGGGCAGAGTCTACGAGCAGTACTTC	CASRLGAGRVYEQYF	TRBJ2-7	.	.	TRBV6-1	15
TGTGCCAGCAGTCAACTCGGGGACACCACCACTGAAGCTTTCTTT	CASSQLGDTTTEAFF	TRBJ1-1	.	few	TRBV28	15